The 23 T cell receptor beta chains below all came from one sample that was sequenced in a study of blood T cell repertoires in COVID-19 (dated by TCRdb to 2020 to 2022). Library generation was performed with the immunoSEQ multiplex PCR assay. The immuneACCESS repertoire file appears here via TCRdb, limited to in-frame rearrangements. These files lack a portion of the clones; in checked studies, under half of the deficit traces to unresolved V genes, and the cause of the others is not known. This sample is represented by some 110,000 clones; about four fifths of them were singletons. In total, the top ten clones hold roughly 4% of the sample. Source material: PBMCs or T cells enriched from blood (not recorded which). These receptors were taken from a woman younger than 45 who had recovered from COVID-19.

The CDR3 DNA reads as TGCGCCAGCAGCCTAGGACTAGAGTACGAGCAGTACTTC. It translates to CASSLGLEYEQYF. The chain couples TRBV4-3 to TRBJ2-7; 7 nucleotides agree with TRBD2. V shed 4 bases and J 4 bases; nucleotides not matched to a gene: 4. The CDR3 consists of 13 residues. CDR1 is LGHNA and CDR2 is YSLEER in the germline V gene.

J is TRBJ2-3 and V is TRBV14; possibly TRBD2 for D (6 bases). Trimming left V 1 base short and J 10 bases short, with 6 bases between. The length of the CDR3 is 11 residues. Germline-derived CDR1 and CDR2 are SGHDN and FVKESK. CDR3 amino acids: CASSQGGAQYF. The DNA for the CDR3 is TGTGCCAGCAGCCAAGGGGGGGCGCAGTATTTT.

This CDR3 is CASSYSTGEQYF. The DNA for the CDR3 is TGTGCCAGCAGTTACTCTACCGGCGAGCAGTACTTC. The chain is built from TRBV6-5 and TRBJ2-7; D gene uncertain. Between the trimmed V and J ends, which lost 0 bases and 6 bases, there was a span of 6 bases. The CDR3 sequence is 12 residues long. From germline, CDR1 is MNHEY and CDR2 SVGAGI.

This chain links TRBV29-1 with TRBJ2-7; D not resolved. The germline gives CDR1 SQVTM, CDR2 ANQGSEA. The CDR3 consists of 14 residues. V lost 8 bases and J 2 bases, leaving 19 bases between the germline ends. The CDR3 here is CSIMSDTTAYEQYF. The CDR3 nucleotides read TGCAGCATCATGTCAGACACAACAGCCTACGAGCAGTACTTC.

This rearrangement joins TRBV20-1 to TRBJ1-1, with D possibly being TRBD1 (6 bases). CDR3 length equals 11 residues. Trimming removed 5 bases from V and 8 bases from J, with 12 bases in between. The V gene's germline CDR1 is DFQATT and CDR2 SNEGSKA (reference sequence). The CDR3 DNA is TGCAGTGCTCTCCGGACAGAAGAAGCTTTCTTT. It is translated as CSALRTEEAFF.

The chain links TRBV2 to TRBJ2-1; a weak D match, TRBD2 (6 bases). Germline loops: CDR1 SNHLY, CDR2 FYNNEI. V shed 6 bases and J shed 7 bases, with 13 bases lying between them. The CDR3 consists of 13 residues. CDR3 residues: CASSSYRGNEQFF. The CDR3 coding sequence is TGTGCCAGCAGCTCGTACCGGGGGAATGAGCAGTTCTTC.

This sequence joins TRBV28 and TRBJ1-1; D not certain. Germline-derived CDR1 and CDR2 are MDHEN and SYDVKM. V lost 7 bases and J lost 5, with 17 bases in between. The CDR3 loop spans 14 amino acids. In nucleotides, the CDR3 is TGTGCCAGCATGGAGGTCAGGCTGTCTACTGAAGCTTTCTTT. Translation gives CASMEVRLSTEAFF.

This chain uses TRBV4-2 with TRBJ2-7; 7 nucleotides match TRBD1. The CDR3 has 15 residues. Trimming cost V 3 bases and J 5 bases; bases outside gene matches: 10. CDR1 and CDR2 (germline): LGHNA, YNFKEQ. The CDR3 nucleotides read TGTGCCAGCAGCCACCCCCGGGACAGTGGACACGAGCAGTACTTC. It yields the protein CASSHPRDSGHEQYF.

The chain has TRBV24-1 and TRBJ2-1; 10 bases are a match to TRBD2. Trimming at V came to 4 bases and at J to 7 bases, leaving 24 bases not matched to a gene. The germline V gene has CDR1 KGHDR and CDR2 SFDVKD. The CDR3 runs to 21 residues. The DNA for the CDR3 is TGTGCCACCAGTGACCTGCCGGGCAGGCCAGCGGGAGGGCCTTTGGGGAATGAGCAGTTCTTC. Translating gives CATSDLPGRPAGGPLGNEQFF.

This CDR3 is CASSQVMATQPQETQYF. The DNA of the CDR3 is TGCGCCAGCAGCCAAGTAATGGCGACTCAGCCTCAAGAGACCCAGTACTTC. V gene TRBV4-1 combines with J gene TRBJ2-5; D unresolved. The CDR3 extends over 17 amino acids. V lost 1 base to trimming and J lost 2 bases, with 17 bases between them. Germline V lookup: CDR1 MGHRA, CDR2 YSYEKL.

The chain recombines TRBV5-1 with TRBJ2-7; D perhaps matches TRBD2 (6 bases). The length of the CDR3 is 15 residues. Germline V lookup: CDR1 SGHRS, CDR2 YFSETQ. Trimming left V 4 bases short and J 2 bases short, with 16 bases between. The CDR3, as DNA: TGCGCCAGCAGCCCTCGTGGAGGGGAAGCCTACGAGCAGTACTTC. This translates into CASSPRGGEAYEQYF.

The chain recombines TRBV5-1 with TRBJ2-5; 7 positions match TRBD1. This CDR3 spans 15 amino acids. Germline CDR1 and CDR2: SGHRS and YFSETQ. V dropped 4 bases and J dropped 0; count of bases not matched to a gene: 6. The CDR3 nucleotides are TGCGCCAGCAGCACCTCGACAGGGTACCAAGAGACCCAGTACTTC. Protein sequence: CASSTSTGYQETQYF.

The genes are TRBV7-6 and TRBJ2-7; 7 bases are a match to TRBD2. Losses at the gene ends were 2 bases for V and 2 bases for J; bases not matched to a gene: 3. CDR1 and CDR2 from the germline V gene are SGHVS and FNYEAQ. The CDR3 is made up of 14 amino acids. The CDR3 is CASSLLAGTYEQYF. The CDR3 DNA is TGTGCCAGCAGCTTATTAGCGGGTACCTACGAGCAGTACTTC.

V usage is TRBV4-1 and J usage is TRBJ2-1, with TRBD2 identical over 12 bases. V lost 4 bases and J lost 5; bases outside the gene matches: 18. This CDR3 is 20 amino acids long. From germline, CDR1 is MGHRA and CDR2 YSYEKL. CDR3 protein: CASSLTPPGGLAGNNNEQFF. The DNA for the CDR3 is TGCGCCAGCAGCCTTACTCCTCCCGGCGGACTAGCGGGAAATAACAATGAGCAGTTCTTC.

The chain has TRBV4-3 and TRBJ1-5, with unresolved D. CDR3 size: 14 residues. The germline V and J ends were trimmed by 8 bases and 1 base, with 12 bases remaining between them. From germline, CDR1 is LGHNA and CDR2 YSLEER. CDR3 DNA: TGCGCCAGCGGTTGGGAGGAAAGCAATCAGCCCCAGCATTTT. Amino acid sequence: CASGWEESNQPQHF.

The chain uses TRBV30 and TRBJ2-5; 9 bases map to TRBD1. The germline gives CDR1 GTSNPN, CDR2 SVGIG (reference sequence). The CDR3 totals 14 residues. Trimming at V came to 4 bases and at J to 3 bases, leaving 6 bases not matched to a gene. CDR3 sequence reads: CAWNQGQGKETQYF. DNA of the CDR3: TGTGCCTGGAACCAGGGACAGGGAAAAGAGACCCAGTACTTC.

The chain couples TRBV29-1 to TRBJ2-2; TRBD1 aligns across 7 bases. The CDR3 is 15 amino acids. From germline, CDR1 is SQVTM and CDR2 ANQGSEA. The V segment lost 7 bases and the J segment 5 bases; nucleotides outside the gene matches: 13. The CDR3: CSAVLRQGLTGELFF. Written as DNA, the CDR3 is TGCAGCGCCGTCCTACGACAGGGATTAACCGGGGAGCTGTTTTTT.

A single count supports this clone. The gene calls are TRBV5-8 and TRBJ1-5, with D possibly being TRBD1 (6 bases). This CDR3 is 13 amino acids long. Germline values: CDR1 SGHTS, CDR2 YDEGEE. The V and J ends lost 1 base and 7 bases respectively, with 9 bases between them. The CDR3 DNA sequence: TGTGCCAGCAGCTTGACAGGGTGGCAGCCCCAGCATTTT. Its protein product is CASSLTGWQPQHF.

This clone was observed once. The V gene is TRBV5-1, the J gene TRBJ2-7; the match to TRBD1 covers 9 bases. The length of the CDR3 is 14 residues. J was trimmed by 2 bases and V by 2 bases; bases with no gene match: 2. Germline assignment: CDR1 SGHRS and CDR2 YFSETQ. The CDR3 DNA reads TGCGCCAGCAGCTTTACAGGGGGCGCCTACGAGCAGTACTTC. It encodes CASSFTGGAYEQYF.

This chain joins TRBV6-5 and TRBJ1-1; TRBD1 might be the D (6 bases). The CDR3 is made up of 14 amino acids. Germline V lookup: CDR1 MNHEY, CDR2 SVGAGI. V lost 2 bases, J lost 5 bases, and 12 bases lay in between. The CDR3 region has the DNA TGTGCCAGCAGTTACCAGGGGAGGGGAACTGAAGCTTTCTTT. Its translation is CASSYQGRGTEAFF.

CDR3 loop: CASSSTRNTEAFF. The CDR3 DNA is TGTGCCAGCAGCTCGACAAGGAACACTGAAGCTTTCTTT. The rearrangement links TRBV7-2 to TRBJ1-1, with D unclear. This CDR3 region has 13 residues. The V and J ends lost 4 bases and 1 base respectively, with 7 bases between them. From germline, CDR1 is SGHTA and CDR2 FQGNSA. The complete variable domain, with remaining parts taken from reference TRBV7-2 and TRBJ1-1, reads GAGVSQSPSNKVTEKGKDVELRCDPISGHTALYWYRQSLGQGLEFLIYFQGNSAPDKSGLPSDRFSAERTGGSVSTLTIQRTQQEDSAVYLCASSSTRNTEAFFGQGTRLTVV.

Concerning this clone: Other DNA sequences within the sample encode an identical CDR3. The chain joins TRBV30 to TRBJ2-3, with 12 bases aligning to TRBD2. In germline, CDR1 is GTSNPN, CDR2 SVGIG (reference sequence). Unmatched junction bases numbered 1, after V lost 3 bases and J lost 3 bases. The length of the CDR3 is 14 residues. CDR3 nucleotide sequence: TGTGCCTGGAGGACTAGCGGGAGTACAGATACGCAGTATTTT. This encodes CAWRTSGSTDTQYF.

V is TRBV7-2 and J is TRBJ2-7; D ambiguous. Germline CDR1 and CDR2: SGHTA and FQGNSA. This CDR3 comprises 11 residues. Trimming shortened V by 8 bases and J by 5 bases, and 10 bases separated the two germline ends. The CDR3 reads CASGTAHEQYF. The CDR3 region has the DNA TGTGCCAGCGGAACAGCCCACGAGCAGTACTTC.